This T cell receptor (beta chain) was retrieved from a study of identical twins. Study-wide results and caveats: Conclusions were drawn cross-sectionally by statistical analysis, without following the same donors.

In germline, CDR1 is LGHDT, CDR2 YNNKEL (reference sequence). Trimming removed 4 bases at V and 4 bases at J, with 13 bases between. The length of the CDR3 is 14 residues. One entry per CDR3 protein, called by TCRdb with MiXCR from the 5' RACE reads. The sample has 1,800,000 or so distinct CDR3 sequences, roughly a third seen once. Comments on this clonotype: Its antigen is unidentified.

The source is a newborn girl in good health. The sequencing input was cord blood. This chain joins TRBV3-1 and TRBJ1-1; D is possibly TRBD1 (5 bases). This CDR3 reads CASSLGVASTEAFF. CDR3 nucleotide sequence: TGTGCCAGCAGCCTAGGGGTTGCGAGCACTGAAGCTTTCTTT.